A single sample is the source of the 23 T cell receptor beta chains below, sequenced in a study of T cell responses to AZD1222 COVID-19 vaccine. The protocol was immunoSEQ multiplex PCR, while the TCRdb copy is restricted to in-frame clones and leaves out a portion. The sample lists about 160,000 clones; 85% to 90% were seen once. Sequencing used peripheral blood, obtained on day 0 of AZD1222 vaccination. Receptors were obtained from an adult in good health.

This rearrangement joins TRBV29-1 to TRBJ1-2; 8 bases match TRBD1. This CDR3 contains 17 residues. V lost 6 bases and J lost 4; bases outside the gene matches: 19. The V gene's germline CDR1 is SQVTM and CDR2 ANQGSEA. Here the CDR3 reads CSVGSRQEATGAYGYTF. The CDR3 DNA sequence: TGCAGCGTAGGCTCCAGACAGGAAGCGACAGGGGCCTATGGCTACACCTTC. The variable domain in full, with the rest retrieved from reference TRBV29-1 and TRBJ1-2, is SAVISQKPSRDICQRGTSLTIQCQVDSQVTMMFWYRQQPGQSLTLIATANQGSEATYESGFVIDKFPISRPNLTFSTLTVSNMSPEDSSIYLCSVGSRQEATGAYGYTFGSGTRLTVV.

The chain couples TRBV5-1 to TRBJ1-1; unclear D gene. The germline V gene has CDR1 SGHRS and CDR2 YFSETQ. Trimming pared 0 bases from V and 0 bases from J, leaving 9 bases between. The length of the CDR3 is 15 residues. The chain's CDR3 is CASSLVVGMNTEAFF. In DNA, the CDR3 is TGCGCCAGCAGCTTGGTGGTCGGTATGAACACTGAAGCTTTCTTT.

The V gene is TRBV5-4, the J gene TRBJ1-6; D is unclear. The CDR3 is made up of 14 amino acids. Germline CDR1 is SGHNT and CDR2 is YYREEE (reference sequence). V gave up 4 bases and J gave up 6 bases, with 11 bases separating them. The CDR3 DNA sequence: TGTGCCAGCAGCCGACGGGTGTCTAATTCACCCCTCCACTTT. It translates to CASSRRVSNSPLHF. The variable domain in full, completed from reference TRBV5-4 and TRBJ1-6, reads ETGVTQSPTHLIKTRGQQVTLRCSSQSGHNTVSWYQQALGQGPQFIFQYYREEENGRGNFPPRFSGLQFPNYSSELNVNALELDDSALYLCASSRRVSNSPLHFGNGTRLTVT.

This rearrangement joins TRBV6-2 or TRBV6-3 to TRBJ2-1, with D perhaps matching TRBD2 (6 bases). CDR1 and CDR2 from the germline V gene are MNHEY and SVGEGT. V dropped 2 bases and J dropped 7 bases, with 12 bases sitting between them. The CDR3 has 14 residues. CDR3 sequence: CASSYTSSGNEQFF. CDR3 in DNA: TGTGCCAGCAGTTACACTAGCTCGGGAAATGAGCAGTTCTTC.

CDR3 bases: TGTGCCAGCAGCCGAGGACCGGACACTGAAGCTTTCTTT. Protein: CASSRGPDTEAFF. The chain uses TRBV11-3 and TRBJ1-1; no clear D. The length of the CDR3 is 13 residues. The V end lost 5 bases, the J end lost 3 bases, and 10 bases lay between the germline ends. The germline V gene has CDR1 SGHNT and CDR2 YENEEA.

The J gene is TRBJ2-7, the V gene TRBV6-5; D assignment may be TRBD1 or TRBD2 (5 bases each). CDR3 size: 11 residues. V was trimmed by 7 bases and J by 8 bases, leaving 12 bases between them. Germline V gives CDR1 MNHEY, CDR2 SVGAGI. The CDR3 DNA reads TGTGCCAGCACGCTGGGGACCCAGCAGTACTTC. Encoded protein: CASTLGTQQYF.

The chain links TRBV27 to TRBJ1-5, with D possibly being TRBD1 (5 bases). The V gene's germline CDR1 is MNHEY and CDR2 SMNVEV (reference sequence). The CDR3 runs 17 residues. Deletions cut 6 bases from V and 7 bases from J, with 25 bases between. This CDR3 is CASSFTVSGRVLQPQHF. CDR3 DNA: TGTGCCAGCAGCTTTACGGTGTCCGGCAGGGTTTTACAGCCCCAGCATTTT.

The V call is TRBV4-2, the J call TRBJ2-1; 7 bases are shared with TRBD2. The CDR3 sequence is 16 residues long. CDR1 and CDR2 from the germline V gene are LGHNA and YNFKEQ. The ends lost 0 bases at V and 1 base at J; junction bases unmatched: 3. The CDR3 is CASSQEGGSSYNEQFF. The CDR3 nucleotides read TGTGCCAGCAGCCAAGAAGGCGGGAGTTCCTACAATGAGCAGTTCTTC.

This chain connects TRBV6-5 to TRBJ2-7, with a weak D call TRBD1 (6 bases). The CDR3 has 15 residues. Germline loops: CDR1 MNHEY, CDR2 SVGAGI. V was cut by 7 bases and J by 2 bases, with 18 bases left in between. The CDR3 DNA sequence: TGTGCCAGCACTTCAGACACAGGGTCGGCCTACGAGCAGTACTTC. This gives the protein CASTSDTGSAYEQYF.

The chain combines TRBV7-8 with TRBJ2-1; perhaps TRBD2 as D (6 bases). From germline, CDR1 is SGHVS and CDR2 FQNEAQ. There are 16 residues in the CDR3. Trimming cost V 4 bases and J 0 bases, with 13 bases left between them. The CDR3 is CASSYSVTSSYNEQFF. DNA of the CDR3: TGTGCCAGCAGCTATTCGGTGACTAGCTCCTACAATGAGCAGTTCTTC.

In DNA form, the CDR3 reads TGTGCCAGCAGCTTGCCCGGCACCGGGGAGCTGTTTTTT. It codes for CASSLPGTGELFF. The chain uses TRBV5-4 and TRBJ2-2; no reliable D call. Germline V gene sequence: CDR1 SGHNT, CDR2 YYREEE (reference sequence). V was clipped by 1 base and J by 4 bases, with 5 bases between them. This CDR3 comprises 13 residues.

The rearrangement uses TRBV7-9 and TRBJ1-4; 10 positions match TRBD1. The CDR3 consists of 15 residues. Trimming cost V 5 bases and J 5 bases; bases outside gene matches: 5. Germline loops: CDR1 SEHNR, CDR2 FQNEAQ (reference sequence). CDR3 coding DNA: TGTGCCAGCAGCCCTCGGACAGGGGGGAATGAAAAACTGTTTTTT. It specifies CASSPRTGGNEKLFF.

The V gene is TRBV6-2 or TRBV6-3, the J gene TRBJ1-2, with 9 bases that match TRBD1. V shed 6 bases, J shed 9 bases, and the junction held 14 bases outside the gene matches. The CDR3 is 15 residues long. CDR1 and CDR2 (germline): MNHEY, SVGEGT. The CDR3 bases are TGTGCCAGCAGCTATACCCACCGAACAGGGGGCAGCTACACCTTC. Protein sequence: CASSYTHRTGGSYTF.

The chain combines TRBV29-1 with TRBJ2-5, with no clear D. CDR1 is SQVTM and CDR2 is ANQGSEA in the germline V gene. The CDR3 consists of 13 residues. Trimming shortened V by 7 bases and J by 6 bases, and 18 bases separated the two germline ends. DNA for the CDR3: TGCAGCGCCATGAGGCCGGAAGGGCAGACCCAGTACTTC. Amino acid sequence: CSAMRPEGQTQYF.

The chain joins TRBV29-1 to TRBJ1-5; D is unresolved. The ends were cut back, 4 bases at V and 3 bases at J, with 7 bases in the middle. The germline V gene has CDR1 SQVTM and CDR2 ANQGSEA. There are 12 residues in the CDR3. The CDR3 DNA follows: TGCAGCGTTGGAGGGCTCAATCAGCCCCAGCATTTT. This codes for CSVGGLNQPQHF.

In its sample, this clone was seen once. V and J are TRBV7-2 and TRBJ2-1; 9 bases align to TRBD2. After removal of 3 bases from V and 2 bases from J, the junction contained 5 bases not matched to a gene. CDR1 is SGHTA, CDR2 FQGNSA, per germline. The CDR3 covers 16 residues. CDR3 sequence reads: CASSFLASGAYNEQFF. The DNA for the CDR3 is TGTGCCAGCAGCTTCTTGGCTAGCGGGGCCTACAATGAGCAGTTCTTC.

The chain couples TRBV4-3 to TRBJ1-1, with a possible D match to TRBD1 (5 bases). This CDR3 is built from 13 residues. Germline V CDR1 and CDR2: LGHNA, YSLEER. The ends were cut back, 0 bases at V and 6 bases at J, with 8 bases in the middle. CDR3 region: CASSQEKGPEAFF. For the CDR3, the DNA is TGCGCCAGCAGCCAAGAGAAGGGGCCTGAAGCTTTCTTT.

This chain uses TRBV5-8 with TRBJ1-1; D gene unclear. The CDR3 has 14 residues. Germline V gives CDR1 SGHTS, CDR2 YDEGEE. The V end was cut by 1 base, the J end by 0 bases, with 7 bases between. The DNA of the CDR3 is TGTGCCAGCAGCTTGTGGCAGATGAACACTGAAGCTTTCTTT. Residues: CASSLWQMNTEAFF.

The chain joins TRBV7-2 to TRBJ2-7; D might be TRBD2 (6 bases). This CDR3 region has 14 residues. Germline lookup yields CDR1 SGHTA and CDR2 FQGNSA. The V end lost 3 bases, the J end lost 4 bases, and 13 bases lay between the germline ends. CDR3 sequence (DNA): TGTGCCAGCAGCTTTTCCGGGAGCCCGTACGAGCAGTACTTC. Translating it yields CASSFSGSPYEQYF.

The CDR3 here is CASSLPDRAGANVLTF. In DNA form, the CDR3 reads TGTGCCAGCAGCTTACCGGACAGGGCTGGGGCCAACGTCCTGACTTTC. This chain joins TRBV5-4 and TRBJ2-6; 8 bases agree with TRBD1. Germline CDR1 reads SGHNT; CDR2 reads YYREEE (reference sequence). CDR3 length: 16 amino acids. J was trimmed by 2 bases and V by 2 bases; bases with no gene match: 3.

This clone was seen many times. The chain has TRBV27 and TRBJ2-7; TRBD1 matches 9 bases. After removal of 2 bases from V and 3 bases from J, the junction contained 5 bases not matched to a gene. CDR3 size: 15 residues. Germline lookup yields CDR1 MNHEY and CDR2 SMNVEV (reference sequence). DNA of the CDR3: TGTGCCAGCAGTTTAAAAGGACAGGGGTTCTACGAGCAGTACTTC. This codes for CASSLKGQGFYEQYF.

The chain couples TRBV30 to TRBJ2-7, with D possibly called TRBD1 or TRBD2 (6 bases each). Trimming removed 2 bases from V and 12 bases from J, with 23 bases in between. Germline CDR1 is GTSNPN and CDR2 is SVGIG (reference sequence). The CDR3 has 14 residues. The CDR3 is CAWSSPGGGIGWYF. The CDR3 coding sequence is TGTGCCTGGAGTTCGCCAGGAGGGGGTATAGGGTGGTACTTC.

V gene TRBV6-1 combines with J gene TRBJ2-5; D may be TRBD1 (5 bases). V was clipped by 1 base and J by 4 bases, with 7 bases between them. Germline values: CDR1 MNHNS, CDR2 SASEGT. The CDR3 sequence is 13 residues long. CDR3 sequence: CASSEGTRETQYF. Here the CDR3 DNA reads TGTGCCAGCAGTGAAGGGACAAGAGAGACCCAGTACTTC.